This T cell receptor (beta chain) stems from a study of T cell responses to AZD1222 COVID-19 vaccine. Notes on the study in general: After two AZD1222 doses, spike-specific TCR breadth and depth rose versus day 0.

Concerning this clone: Its specificity is unknown.

CDR3 length equals 15 residues. The V gene end was trimmed by 4 bases and the J gene end by 4 bases; junction bases not matched to a gene: 9. Germline V gives CDR1 SGHRS, CDR2 YFSETQ. The protocol was immunoSEQ multiplex PCR, while the TCRdb copy is restricted to in-frame clones and leaves out a portion. This sample has 90,000 to 110,000 clones; roughly 87% occur once, and the top ten carry 44%. The chain combines TRBV5-1 with TRBJ1-2, with 8 bases aligning to TRBD1. The starting material was peripheral blood, obtained 28 days after the second AZD1222 dose. This TCR derives from an adult who received the AZD1222 COVID-19 vaccine. CDR3 loop: CASSLGGTGAYGYTF. In DNA form, the CDR3 reads TGCGCCAGCAGCCTGGGAGGGACAGGAGCCTATGGCTACACCTTC.